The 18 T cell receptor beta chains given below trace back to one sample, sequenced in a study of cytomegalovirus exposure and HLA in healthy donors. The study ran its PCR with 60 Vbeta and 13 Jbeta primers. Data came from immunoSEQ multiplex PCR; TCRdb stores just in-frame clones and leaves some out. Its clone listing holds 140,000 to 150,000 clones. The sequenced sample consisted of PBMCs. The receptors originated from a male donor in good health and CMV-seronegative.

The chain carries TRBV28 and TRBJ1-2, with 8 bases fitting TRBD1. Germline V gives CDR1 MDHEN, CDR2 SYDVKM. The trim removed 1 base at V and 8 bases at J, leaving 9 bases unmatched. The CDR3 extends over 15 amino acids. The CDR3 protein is CASSLSGQGGRGYTF. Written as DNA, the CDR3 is TGTGCCAGCAGTTTATCTGGACAGGGAGGAAGAGGCTACACCTTC.

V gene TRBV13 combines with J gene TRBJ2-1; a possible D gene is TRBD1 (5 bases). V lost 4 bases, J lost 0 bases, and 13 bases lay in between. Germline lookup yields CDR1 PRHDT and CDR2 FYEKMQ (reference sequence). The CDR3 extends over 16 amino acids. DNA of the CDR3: TGTGCCAGCAGCTCCGCAGGGTTTAGCTCCTACAATGAGCAGTTCTTC. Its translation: CASSSAGFSSYNEQFF.

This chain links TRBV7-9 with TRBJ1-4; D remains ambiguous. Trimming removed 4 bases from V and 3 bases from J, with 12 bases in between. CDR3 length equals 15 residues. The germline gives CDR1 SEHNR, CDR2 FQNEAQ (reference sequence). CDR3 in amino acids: CASSSGGQANEKLFF. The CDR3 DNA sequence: TGTGCCAGCAGCTCAGGTGGGCAGGCTAATGAAAAACTGTTTTTT.

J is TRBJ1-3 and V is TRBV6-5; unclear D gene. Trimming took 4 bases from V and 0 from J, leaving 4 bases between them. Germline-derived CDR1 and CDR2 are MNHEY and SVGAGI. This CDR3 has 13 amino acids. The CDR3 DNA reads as TGTGCCAGCAGTTCCTACTCTGGAAACACCATATATTTT. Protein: CASSSYSGNTIYF.

The CDR3 nucleotides read TGTGCCAGCTCACCACAAGGACAGAACACTGAAGCTTTCTTT. It codes for CASSPQGQNTEAFF. This chain links TRBV18 with TRBJ1-1, with D possibly being TRBD1 (5 bases). Trimming removed 1 base from V and 1 base from J, with 7 bases in between. CDR1 and CDR2 from the germline V gene are KGHSH and LQKENI. The CDR3 consists of 14 residues.

The CDR3 region is CASSTKQGIASEQYF. The CDR3 coding sequence is TGTGCCAGCAGTACCAAACAGGGTATTGCGAGCGAGCAGTACTTC. V usage is TRBV6-1 and J usage is TRBJ2-7; D is perhaps TRBD1 (6 bases). Germline V gene lookup returns CDR1 MNHNS and CDR2 SASEGT. CDR3 size: 15 residues. V lost 5 bases, J lost 6 bases, and 20 bases lay in between.

The CDR3 coding sequence is TGTGCCTGGAGTCTCAGTAACACTGAAGCTTTCTTT. Translated, it gives CAWSLSNTEAFF. The chain joins TRBV30 to TRBJ1-1; D call uncertain. The CDR3 length is 12 residues. The V end was cut by 2 bases, the J end by 2 bases, with 6 bases between. CDR1 and CDR2 from the germline V gene are GTSNPN and SVGIG (reference sequence).

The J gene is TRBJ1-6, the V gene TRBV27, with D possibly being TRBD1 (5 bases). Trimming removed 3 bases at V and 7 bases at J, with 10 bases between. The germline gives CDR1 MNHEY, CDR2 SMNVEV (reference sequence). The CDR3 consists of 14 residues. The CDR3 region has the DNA TGTGCCAGCAGTTTTCGACAGTTGAATTCACCCCTCCACTTT. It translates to CASSFRQLNSPLHF.

The CDR3, as DNA: TGTGCCAGCAGTGGGACAGGGGGCCAAGAGACCCAGTACTTC. This gives the protein CASSGTGGQETQYF. This chain uses TRBV28 with TRBJ2-5; 11 nucleotides align to TRBD1. The CDR3 runs to 14 residues. The ends lost 5 bases at V and 1 base at J; junction bases unmatched: 0. CDR1 is MDHEN, CDR2 SYDVKM, per germline. The variable domain in full, with the rest retrieved from reference TRBV28 and TRBJ2-5, is DVKVTQSSRYLVKRTGEKVFLECVQDMDHENMFWYRQDPGLGLRLIYFSYDVKMKEKGDIPEGYSVSREKKERFSLILESASTNQTSMYLCASSGTGGQETQYFGPGTRLLVL.

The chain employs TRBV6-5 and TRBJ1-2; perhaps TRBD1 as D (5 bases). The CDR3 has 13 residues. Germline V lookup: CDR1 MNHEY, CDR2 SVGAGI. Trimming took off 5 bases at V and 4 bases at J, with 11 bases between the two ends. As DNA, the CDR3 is TGTGCCAGCAGTCCTCCAGGGTTCTATGGCTACACCTTC. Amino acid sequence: CASSPPGFYGYTF.

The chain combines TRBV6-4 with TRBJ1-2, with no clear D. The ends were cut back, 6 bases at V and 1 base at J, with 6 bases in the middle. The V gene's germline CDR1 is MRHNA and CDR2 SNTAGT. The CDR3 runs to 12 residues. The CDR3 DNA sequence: TGTGCCAGCAGCCAGAATAACTATGGCTACACCTTC. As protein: CASSQNNYGYTF.

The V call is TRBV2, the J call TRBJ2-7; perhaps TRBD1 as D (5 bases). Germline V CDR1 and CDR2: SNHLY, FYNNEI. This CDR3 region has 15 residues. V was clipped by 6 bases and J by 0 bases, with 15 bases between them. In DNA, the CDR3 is TGTGCCAGCAGAGATGACAGAAATGACTCCTACGAGCAGTACTTC. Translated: CASRDDRNDSYEQYF.

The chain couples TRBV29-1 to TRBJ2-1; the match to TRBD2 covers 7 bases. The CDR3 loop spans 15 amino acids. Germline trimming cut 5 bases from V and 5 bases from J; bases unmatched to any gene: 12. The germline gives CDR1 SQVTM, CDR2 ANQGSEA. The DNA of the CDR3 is TGCAGCGTTTGGACTAGGGACGGAGGAAACAATGAGCAGTTCTTC. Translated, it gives CSVWTRDGGNNEQFF.

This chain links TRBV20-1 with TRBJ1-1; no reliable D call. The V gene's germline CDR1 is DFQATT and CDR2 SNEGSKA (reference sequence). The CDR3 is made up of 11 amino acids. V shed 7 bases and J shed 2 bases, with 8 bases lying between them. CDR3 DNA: TGCAGTGTCCCGAGAAACACTGAAGCTTTCTTT. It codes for CSVPRNTEAFF.

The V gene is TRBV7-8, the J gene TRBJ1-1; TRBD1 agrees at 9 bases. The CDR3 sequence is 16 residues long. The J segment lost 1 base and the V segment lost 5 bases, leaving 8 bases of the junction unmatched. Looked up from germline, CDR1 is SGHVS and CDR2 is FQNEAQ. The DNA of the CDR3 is TGTGCCAGCAGCCTATGGAAGACAGGGGGGAACACTGAAGCTTTCTTT. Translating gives CASSLWKTGGNTEAFF.

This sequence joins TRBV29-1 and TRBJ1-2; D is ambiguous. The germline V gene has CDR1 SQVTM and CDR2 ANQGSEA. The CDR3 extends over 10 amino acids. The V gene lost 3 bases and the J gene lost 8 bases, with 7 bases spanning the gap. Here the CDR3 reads CSVDSEGYTF. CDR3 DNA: TGCAGCGTTGATTCGGAGGGCTACACCTTC.

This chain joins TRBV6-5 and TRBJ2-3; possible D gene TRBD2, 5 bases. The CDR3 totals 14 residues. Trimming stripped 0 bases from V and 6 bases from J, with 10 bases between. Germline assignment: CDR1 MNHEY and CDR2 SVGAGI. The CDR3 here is CASSYSGTGDTQYF. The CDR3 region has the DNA TGTGCCAGCAGTTACTCCGGCACGGGGGATACGCAGTATTTT.

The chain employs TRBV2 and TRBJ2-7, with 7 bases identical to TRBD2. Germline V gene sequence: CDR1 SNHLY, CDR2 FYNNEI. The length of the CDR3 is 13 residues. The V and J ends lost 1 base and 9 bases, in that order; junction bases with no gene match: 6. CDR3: CASSEGAGLAQYF. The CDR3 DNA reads TGTGCCAGCAGTGAAGGAGCGGGGCTCGCGCAGTACTTC.